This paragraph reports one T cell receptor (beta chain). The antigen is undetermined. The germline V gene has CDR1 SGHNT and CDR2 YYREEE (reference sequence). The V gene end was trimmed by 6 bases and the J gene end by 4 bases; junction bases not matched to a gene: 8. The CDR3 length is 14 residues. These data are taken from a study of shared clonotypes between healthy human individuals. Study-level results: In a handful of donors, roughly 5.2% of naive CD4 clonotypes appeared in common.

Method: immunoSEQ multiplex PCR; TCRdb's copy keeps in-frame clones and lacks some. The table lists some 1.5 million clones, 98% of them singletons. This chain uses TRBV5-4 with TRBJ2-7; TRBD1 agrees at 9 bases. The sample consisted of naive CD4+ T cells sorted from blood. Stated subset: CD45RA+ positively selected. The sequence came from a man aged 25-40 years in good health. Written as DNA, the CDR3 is TGTGCCAGCACGCCGGGACAGGGTCGATACGAGCAGTACTTC. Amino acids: CASTPGQGRYEQYF.